Shown below are 18 T cell receptor beta chains from a single sample sequenced in a study of cytomegalovirus exposure and HLA in healthy donors. Here immunoSEQ multiplex PCR was the method, and the copy in TCRdb shows in-frame clones only, minus some. The sample yields 120,000 or so clones, 75% to 90% seen once. The sample taken for sequencing was PBMCs. The source is a young woman in good health and CMV-seronegative.

V gene TRBV6-1 combines with J gene TRBJ1-5; 7 bases map to TRBD1. The J segment lost 1 base and the V segment lost 4 bases, leaving 10 bases of the junction unmatched. This CDR3 has 17 amino acids. The germline CDR1 and CDR2 sequences are MNHNS and SASEGT. CDR3 coding DNA: TGTGCCAGCAGTGCCCCTATCGGGACAGTGAGCAATCAGCCCCAGCATTTT. This sequence encodes CASSAPIGTVSNQPQHF.

This CDR3 is CASFTRISGLTNTGELFF. The CDR3 coding sequence is TGTGCCAGTTTTACCAGGATTAGCGGCCTAACTAACACCGGGGAGCTGTTTTTT. V gene TRBV19 combines with J gene TRBJ2-2; TRBD2 might be the D (6 bases). V lost 8 bases to trimming and J lost 2 bases, with 24 bases between them. This CDR3 contains 18 residues. Germline V gene lookup returns CDR1 LNHDA and CDR2 SQIVND (reference sequence).

The rearrangement links TRBV21-1 to TRBJ2-1; TRBD2, the D gene given by the table, was not confirmed from the DNA. TRBV21-1 is an annotated pseudogene. The length of the CDR3 is 15 residues. The CDR3 DNA sequence: TGTGCCAGCAGCAGGCGGGGGTATCACTACAATGAGCAGTTCTTC. Its protein is CASSRRGYHYNEQFF.

V gene TRBV19 combines with J gene TRBJ1-1, with a weak D call TRBD1 (6 bases). Germline-derived CDR1 and CDR2 are LNHDA and SQIVND (reference sequence). The V end was cut by 5 bases, the J end by 1 base, with 20 bases between. CDR3 size: 17 residues. The DNA for the CDR3 is TGTGCCAGTAGTCCGGCGAGCCACAGGGTGAGGAACACTGAAGCTTTCTTT. This sequence encodes CASSPASHRVRNTEAFF.

The rearrangement uses TRBV13 and TRBJ2-1, with 8 positions matching TRBD1. The CDR3 length is 16 residues. Germline values: CDR1 PRHDT, CDR2 FYEKMQ (reference sequence). The V segment lost 5 bases and the J segment 10 bases; nucleotides outside the gene matches: 16. The CDR3 here is CASSPDRGRVGEEQFF. In DNA, the CDR3 is TGTGCCAGCAGCCCAGACAGGGGACGAGTGGGAGAGGAGCAGTTCTTC.

The V call is TRBV18, the J call TRBJ2-1, with 9 positions matching TRBD2. V lost 6 bases to trimming and J lost 5 bases; unmatched junction nucleotides: 8. Germline CDR1 reads KGHSH; CDR2 reads LQKENI. This CDR3 region has 15 residues. The CDR3 DNA is TGTGCCAGCTCGCCCGACAGCGGGGGGAACAATGAGCAGTTCTTC. It specifies CASSPDSGGNNEQFF.

The V call is TRBV11-3, the J call TRBJ1-2; D is uncertain. The CDR3 is 16 residues long. Trimming removed 1 base from V and 0 bases from J, with 12 bases in between. Germline CDR1 and CDR2: SGHNT and YENEEA. CDR3 amino acids: CASSLVARRANYGYTF. The DNA for the CDR3 is TGTGCCAGCAGCTTAGTCGCCAGGCGAGCTAACTATGGCTACACCTTC.

V usage is TRBV6-1 and J usage is TRBJ1-2; D perhaps matches TRBD1 (6 bases). CDR1 is MNHNS, CDR2 SASEGT, per germline. The CDR3 totals 13 residues. The V and J ends lost 3 bases and 4 bases respectively, with 9 bases between them. The CDR3 loop reads CASSERTVYGYTF. CDR3 coding DNA: TGTGCCAGCAGTGAGCGGACAGTCTATGGCTACACCTTC.

Comment on this clone: The sample has other DNA sequences that encode this CDR3 too. The J gene is TRBJ1-6, the V gene TRBV5-4, with D possibly being TRBD1 (6 bases). CDR3 size: 14 residues. Trimming cost V 0 bases and J 9 bases, with 10 bases left between them. Germline V gives CDR1 SGHNT, CDR2 YYREEE (reference sequence). The CDR3 region has the DNA TGTGCCAGCAGCTTGGAGACAGGTGGTTCACCCCTCCACTTT. This translates into CASSLETGGSPLHF.

This chain uses TRBV15 with TRBJ2-2; 11 bases are a match to TRBD1. The CDR3 is 20 amino acids. CDR1 is LNHNV, CDR2 YYDKDF, per germline (reference sequence). Losses at the gene ends were 0 bases for V and 0 bases for J; bases not matched to a gene: 9. This chain's CDR3 is CATSRDLGQGAIANTGELFF. CDR3 DNA: TGTGCCACCAGCAGAGATCTAGGACAGGGGGCCATCGCGAACACCGGGGAGCTGTTTTTT.

The V call is TRBV5-1, the J call TRBJ2-2; 7 bases are a match to TRBD1. In germline, CDR1 is SGHRS, CDR2 YFSETQ. J gave up 3 bases and V 0 bases, and 5 bases lay outside the gene matches. This CDR3 has 16 amino acids. CDR3 amino acids: CASSLDGTAHTGELFF. DNA for the CDR3: TGCGCCAGCAGCTTGGATGGGACAGCGCACACCGGGGAGCTGTTTTTT.

This clone was counted once. The rearrangement joins TRBV28 to TRBJ1-2; D gene ambiguous. V dropped 5 bases and J dropped 7 bases, with 17 bases sitting between them. Germline CDR1 reads MDHEN; CDR2 reads SYDVKM. The CDR3 extends over 14 amino acids. The CDR3 DNA reads as TGTGCCAGCAGTCCCCTCGTTGCTTCTAGTGGCTACACCTTC. Translating gives CASSPLVASSGYTF.

To note about this clone: The junction and the germline gene differ at one end; a read error may be behind it. The rearrangement links TRBV28 to TRBJ1-4; TRBD1 matches at 7 bases. This CDR3 spans 13 amino acids. In germline, CDR1 is MDHEN, CDR2 SYDVKM. CDR3 region: CATALNQQGNWLF. In DNA, the CDR3 is TGTGCCACCGCACTGAACCAACAGGGGAACTGGCTTTTT.

The chain couples TRBV20-1 to TRBJ2-7; D remains unclear. The ends were cut back, 2 bases at V and 6 bases at J, with 5 bases in the middle. The germline CDR1 and CDR2 sequences are DFQATT and SNEGSKA (reference sequence). This CDR3 has 10 residues. CDR3 in amino acids: CSARLREQYF. CDR3 DNA: TGCAGTGCTAGACTACGCGAGCAGTACTTC.

V and J are TRBV29-1 and TRBJ2-5; TRBD2 matches 11 bases. Germline V CDR1 and CDR2: SQVTM, ANQGSEA. J was trimmed by 3 bases and V by 8 bases; bases with no gene match: 5. This CDR3 is 13 amino acids long. This CDR3 reads CSLLTSGKETQYF. The CDR3 DNA reads TGCAGCCTTTTGACTAGCGGGAAAGAGACCCAGTACTTC.

The chain links TRBV29-1 to TRBJ2-7; the match to TRBD2 covers 8 bases. After removal of 4 bases from V and 0 bases from J, the junction contained 5 bases not matched to a gene. Germline V gene data show CDR1 as SQVTM and CDR2 as ANQGSEA. The CDR3 spans 14 residues. CDR3: CSVAGSGDSYEQYF. CDR3 bases: TGCAGCGTTGCTGGTAGCGGGGACTCCTACGAGCAGTACTTC.

V and J are TRBV7-9 and TRBJ2-1; TRBD2 might be the D (6 bases). The germline V and J ends were trimmed by 0 bases and 5 bases, with 17 bases remaining between them. The CDR3 loop spans 17 amino acids. Germline V CDR1 and CDR2: SEHNR, FQNEAQ (reference sequence). CDR3 DNA sequence: TGTGCCAGCAGCTTAGCCCGGGACTCGAATAGGGACAATGAGCAGTTCTTC. Protein product: CASSLARDSNRDNEQFF.

The V and J genes are TRBV5-6 and TRBJ2-7; unclear D gene. Germline CDR1 SGHDT, CDR2 YYEEEE. The CDR3 runs 12 residues. The V end was cut by 1 base, the J end by 3 bases, with 5 bases between. CDR3 protein: CASSLSRYEQYF. In nucleotides, the CDR3 is TGTGCCAGCAGCTTGAGCCGCTACGAGCAGTACTTC. Complete variable domain (other parts from reference TRBV5-6 and TRBJ2-7): DAGVTQSPTHLIKTRGQQVTLRCSPKSGHDTVSWYQQALGQGPQFIFQYYEEEERQRGNFPDRFSGHQFPNYSSELNVNALLLGDSALYLCASSLSRYEQYFGPGTRLTVT.